This entry lists 26 T cell receptor beta chains sequenced from one sample in a study of blood T cell repertoires in COVID-19. Method: immunoSEQ multiplex PCR; TCRdb's copy keeps in-frame clones and lacks some. Of about 68,000 clones in the sample, about three quarters were seen once. The specimen sequenced was peripheral blood. These receptors were collected from a human donor in a cohort sampled during active COVID-19.

This chain uses TRBV24-1 with TRBJ2-3; maybe TRBD2 (5 bases). Germline loops: CDR1 KGHDR, CDR2 SFDVKD. V lost 5 bases to trimming and J lost 0 bases, with 8 bases between them. The CDR3 sequence is 14 residues long. CDR3 in DNA: TGTGCCACCAGTGTAGCGACTAGCACAGATACGCAGTATTTT. Residues: CATSVATSTDTQYF.

The chain employs TRBV30 and TRBJ1-4, with D perhaps matching TRBD1 (6 bases). CDR3 length: 12 amino acids. Germline CDR1 reads GTSNPN; CDR2 reads SVGIG (reference sequence). V was pared by 2 bases and J by 7 bases, with 8 bases between. The CDR3, as DNA: TGTGCCTGGAGTACACAGGGTGAAAAACTGTTTTTT. Its protein product is CAWSTQGEKLFF.

This sequence joins TRBV19 and TRBJ1-4; D is uncertain. The germline V gene has CDR1 LNHDA and CDR2 SQIVND (reference sequence). The CDR3 extends over 15 amino acids. V lost 4 bases and J 1 base, leaving 10 bases between the germline ends. This CDR3 reads CASSTRRVTNEKLFF. The CDR3 region has the DNA TGTGCCAGTAGTACCCGCCGAGTAACTAATGAAAAACTGTTTTTT.

The rearrangement joins TRBV6-5 to TRBJ2-1; 8 positions agree with TRBD2. CDR1 and CDR2 (germline): MNHEY, SVGAGI. V lost 8 bases, J lost 7 bases, and 13 bases stayed unmatched. The length of the CDR3 is 15 residues. Here the CDR3 DNA reads TGTGCCAGCTGGCCGGGGGGGACGGGGAGAAATGAGCAGTTCTTC. It encodes CASWPGGTGRNEQFF.

The chain joins TRBV7-2 to TRBJ1-2, with 10 bases aligning to TRBD1. The V and J ends lost 6 bases and 4 bases, in that order; junction bases with no gene match: 2. CDR3 length equals 13 residues. Germline V gene sequence: CDR1 SGHTA, CDR2 FQGNSA. This CDR3 is CASRTGGAYGYTF. DNA for the CDR3: TGTGCCAGCAGGACAGGGGGCGCCTATGGCTACACCTTC.

In DNA, the CDR3 is TGCGCCAGCAGCCGGGGGTCTAGCGGGCGGACCTACAATGAGCAGTTCTTC. As protein: CASSRGSSGRTYNEQFF. The rearrangement joins TRBV4-1 to TRBJ2-1; 8 bases agree with TRBD2. The germline V gene has CDR1 MGHRA and CDR2 YSYEKL. The CDR3 totals 17 residues. After removal of 4 bases from V and 2 bases from J, the junction contained 10 bases not matched to a gene.

The chain couples TRBV28 to TRBJ2-7, with TRBD1 as a possible D gene (7 bases). This CDR3 spans 14 amino acids. Germline assignment: CDR1 MDHEN and CDR2 SYDVKM. The V gene lost 5 bases and the J gene lost 1 base, with 12 bases spanning the gap. In DNA form, the CDR3 reads TGTGCCAGCAGTCAGCAGGGGGGTTCCTACGAGCAGTACTTC. This gives the protein CASSQQGGSYEQYF.

The table lists this clone with a few counts. The chain joins TRBV19 to TRBJ2-5; D might be TRBD2 (5 bases). Trimming left V 5 bases short and J 6 bases short, with 16 bases between. CDR3 length: 14 residues. CDR1 and CDR2 (germline): LNHDA, SQIVND (reference sequence). The CDR3 loop is CASSGGGPEKTQYF. The CDR3, as DNA: TGTGCCAGTAGTGGTGGCGGGCCGGAAAAGACCCAGTACTTC.

The V and J genes are TRBV7-2 and TRBJ2-7; D is perhaps TRBD2 (7 bases). Deletions cut 9 bases from V and 3 bases from J, with 12 bases between. The CDR3 spans 12 residues. Germline lookup yields CDR1 SGHTA and CDR2 FQGNSA. The DNA of the CDR3 is TGTGCCAGTGGGGGGGGCCTCTACGAGCAGTACTTC. Encoded protein: CASGGGLYEQYF.

The genes are TRBV5-1 and TRBJ2-7; 14 bases line up with TRBD2. Germline trimming cut 4 bases from V and 4 bases from J; bases unmatched to any gene: 7. Germline lookup yields CDR1 SGHRS and CDR2 YFSETQ. The CDR3 has 16 residues. The CDR3 nucleotides are TGCGCCAGCAGCACCGGGACTAGCGGGAGATGGTACGAGCAGTACTTC. Protein: CASSTGTSGRWYEQYF.

The V gene is TRBV29-1, the J gene TRBJ2-1; 11 bases agree with TRBD2. Trimming at V came to 7 bases and at J to 5 bases, leaving 13 bases not matched to a gene. The germline gives CDR1 SQVTM, CDR2 ANQGSEA. The CDR3 contains 16 residues. The CDR3 DNA reads as TGCAGCGCGACAGATAGCGGGAGGGCTGGCCACAATGAGCAGTTCTTC. Amino acid sequence: CSATDSGRAGHNEQFF.

The chain uses TRBV7-2 and TRBJ2-5; D not resolved. The V gene lost 5 bases and the J gene lost 0 bases, with 10 bases spanning the gap. Germline-derived CDR1 and CDR2 are SGHTA and FQGNSA. CDR3 size: 14 residues. CDR3 in amino acids: CASSISGYQETQYF. The CDR3 DNA reads as TGTGCCAGCAGCATATCAGGATACCAAGAGACCCAGTACTTC.

The genes are TRBV5-1 and TRBJ1-4, with TRBD1 identical over 7 bases. The CDR3 extends over 15 amino acids. The junction had 2 bases not matched to a gene; V was cut back by 0 bases and J by 3 bases. Germline CDR1 SGHRS, CDR2 YFSETQ. CDR3 amino acids: CASSLGGQPNEKLFF. The CDR3 coding sequence is TGCGCCAGCAGCTTGGGGGGACAGCCTAATGAAAAACTGTTTTTT.

The gene calls are TRBV12-3 or TRBV12-4 and TRBJ2-2; D not resolved. This CDR3 comprises 13 residues. Trimming shortened V by 7 bases and J by 1 base, and 7 bases separated the two germline ends. The CDR3 DNA reads as TGTGCCAGCACCTTCCTGAACACCGGGGAGCTGTTTTTT. Its protein is CASTFLNTGELFF.

The chain combines TRBV7-2 with TRBJ2-2, with D perhaps matching TRBD1 (5 bases). Germline V gene lookup returns CDR1 SGHTA and CDR2 FQGNSA. The CDR3 consists of 15 residues. Between the trimmed V and J ends, which lost 7 bases and 4 bases, there was a span of 16 bases. CDR3 loop: CASISRQGSTGELFF. The CDR3 DNA follows: TGTGCCAGCATCAGTCGGCAGGGCAGCACCGGGGAGCTGTTTTTT.

The V call is TRBV4-3, the J call TRBJ1-4; no definite D call. The V gene's germline CDR1 is LGHNA and CDR2 YSLEER. Trimming took 0 bases from V and 4 from J, leaving 12 bases between them. There are 16 residues in the CDR3. The CDR3 nucleotides are TGCGCCAGCAGCCAAGACATCGGAGAACTTAATGAAAAACTGTTTTTT. Translated: CASSQDIGELNEKLFF.

This chain uses TRBV3-1 (or the pseudogene TRBV3-2) with TRBJ1-6; a weak D match, TRBD1 (5 bases). The CDR3 extends over 15 amino acids. Germline CDR1 is LGHDT and CDR2 is YNNKEL (reference sequence). Trimming left V 4 bases short and J 5 bases short, with 12 bases between. The CDR3 sequence is CASSLGLGNNSPLHF. The CDR3 DNA reads TGTGCCAGCAGCCTGGGGCTGGGGAATAATTCACCCCTCCACTTT.

The chain couples TRBV28 to TRBJ2-2; D possibly corresponds to TRBD2 (5 bases). The V end lost 5 bases, the J end lost 1 base, and 8 bases lay between the germline ends. This CDR3 has 14 amino acids. Per germline, CDR1 MDHEN and CDR2 SYDVKM. The chain's CDR3 is CASSPDWNTGELFF. For the CDR3, the DNA is TGTGCCAGCAGTCCGGACTGGAACACCGGGGAGCTGTTTTTT.

V usage is TRBV3-1 (or the pseudogene TRBV3-2) and J usage is TRBJ2-3; 7 bases fit TRBD2. The V gene end was trimmed by 1 base and the J gene end by 4 bases; junction bases not matched to a gene: 5. The CDR3 covers 15 residues. Germline V gives CDR1 LGHDT, CDR2 YNNKEL (reference sequence). Here the CDR3 reads CASSQASGTPDTQYF. The CDR3 DNA reads TGTGCCAGCAGCCAAGCAAGCGGGACTCCAGATACGCAGTATTTT.

This clone was observed a few times. The V gene is TRBV3-1 (or the pseudogene TRBV3-2), the J gene TRBJ1-6, with D perhaps matching TRBD1 (6 bases). The V end lost 2 bases, the J end lost 6 bases, and 17 bases lay between the germline ends. Germline V CDR1 and CDR2: LGHDT, YNNKEL (reference sequence). The CDR3 loop spans 17 amino acids. CDR3 region: CASSQQTGGVGNSPLHF. In nucleotides, the CDR3 is TGTGCCAGCAGCCAACAGACGGGGGGCGTCGGTAATTCACCCCTCCACTTT.

The chain uses TRBV11-2 and TRBJ2-3, with a tentative D call TRBD2 (6 bases). Trimming shortened V by 5 bases and J by 0 bases, and 12 bases separated the two germline ends. There are 15 residues in the CDR3. Germline CDR1 reads SGHAT; CDR2 reads FQNNGV. The CDR3 bases are TGTGCCAGCAGCCCGATCGGAGGGAGCACAGATACGCAGTATTTT. It specifies CASSPIGGSTDTQYF.

The chain combines TRBV6-6 with TRBJ2-5, with D perhaps TRBD2 (5 bases). Deletions cut 5 bases from V and 1 base from J, with 17 bases between. The CDR3 is 16 amino acids. Germline CDR1 is MNHNY and CDR2 is SVGAGI (reference sequence). For the CDR3, the DNA is TGTGCCAGCAGTGCCAAAAACGGGAACAGCCAAGAGACCCAGTACTTC. This gives the protein CASSAKNGNSQETQYF.

The chain is built from TRBV7-9 and TRBJ2-5; TRBD2 agrees at 14 bases. Germline-derived CDR1 and CDR2 are SEHNR and FQNEAQ (reference sequence). V shed 5 bases, J shed 5 bases, and the junction held 7 bases outside the gene matches. CDR3 length equals 16 residues. CDR3 amino acids: CASSQGLAGAGETQYF. Written as DNA, the CDR3 is TGTGCCAGCAGCCAGGGACTAGCGGGAGCTGGTGAGACCCAGTACTTC. The whole variable domain, filled in from reference TRBV7-9 and TRBJ2-5, reads DTGVSQNPRHKITKRGQNVTFRCDPISEHNRLYWYRQTLGQGPEFLTYFQNEAQLEKSRLLSDRFSAERPKGSFSTLEIQRTEQGDSAMYLCASSQGLAGAGETQYFGPGTRLLVL.

The chain links TRBV19 to TRBJ2-1; 10 nucleotides align to TRBD2. Looked up from germline, CDR1 is LNHDA and CDR2 is SQIVND (reference sequence). This CDR3 contains 15 residues. J lost 4 bases, V lost 4 bases, and 4 bases had no gene match. The CDR3 is CASSTASGSYNEQFF. The CDR3 region has the DNA TGTGCCAGTAGTACGGCTAGCGGGAGTTACAATGAGCAGTTCTTC.

The chain employs TRBV6-2 or TRBV6-3 and TRBJ2-3; D is unclear. This CDR3 has 15 residues. The germline V and J ends were trimmed by 0 bases and 0 bases, with 7 bases remaining between them. Germline V gives CDR1 MNHEY, CDR2 SVGEGT. The CDR3 loop is CASSYSRTSTDTQYF. The CDR3 nucleotides are TGTGCCAGCAGTTACTCCCGTACTAGCACAGATACGCAGTATTTT.

The chain uses TRBV19 and TRBJ2-5, with 10 bases fitting TRBD1. The CDR3 loop spans 13 amino acids. The ends lost 10 bases at V and 2 bases at J; junction bases unmatched: 4. CDR1 LNHDA and CDR2 SQIVND come from the germline V gene (reference sequence). The CDR3 region is CATRGQGQETQYF. Here the CDR3 DNA reads TGTGCCACGCGGGGACAGGGGCAAGAGACCCAGTACTTC.